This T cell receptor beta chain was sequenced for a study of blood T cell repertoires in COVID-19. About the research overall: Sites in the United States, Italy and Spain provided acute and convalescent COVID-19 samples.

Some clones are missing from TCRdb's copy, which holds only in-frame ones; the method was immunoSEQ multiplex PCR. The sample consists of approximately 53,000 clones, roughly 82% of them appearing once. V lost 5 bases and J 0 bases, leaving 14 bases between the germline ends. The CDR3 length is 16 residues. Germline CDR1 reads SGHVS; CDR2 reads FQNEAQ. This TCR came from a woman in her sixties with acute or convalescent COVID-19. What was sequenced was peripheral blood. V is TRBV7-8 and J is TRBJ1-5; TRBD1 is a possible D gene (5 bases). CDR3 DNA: TGTGCCAGCAGCATCGACAGATCCTATAGCAATCAGCCCCAGCATTTT. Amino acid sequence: CASSIDRSYSNQPQHF.